The 17 T cell receptor beta chains below come from one sample, sequenced in a study of cytomegalovirus exposure and HLA in healthy donors. Researchers ran the PCR with 60 Vbeta and 13 Jbeta primers. The repertoire was sequenced with immunoSEQ multiplex PCR; TCRdb's copy has only in-frame clones and lacks some. The sample holds over 150,000 clones, less than 85% seen once. Sequencing used PBMCs. The receptors were gathered from a boy between 5 and 17 years old in good health and CMV-seronegative.

The chain employs TRBV30 and TRBJ2-1; tentative D call: TRBD2 (6 bases). CDR3 length: 13 amino acids. Per germline, CDR1 GTSNPN and CDR2 SVGIG (reference sequence). The V end lost 0 bases, the J end lost 6 bases, and 9 bases lay between the germline ends. This CDR3 reads CAWSVRGLNEQFF. The CDR3 DNA reads as TGTGCCTGGAGTGTACGGGGACTCAATGAGCAGTTCTTC.

V and J are TRBV19 and TRBJ1-1, with a tentative D call TRBD1 (5 bases). The CDR3 length is 15 residues. CDR1 LNHDA and CDR2 SQIVND come from the germline V gene (reference sequence). V dropped 1 base and J dropped 4 bases, with 13 bases sitting between them. Here the CDR3 reads CASSIGTRVVTEAFF. DNA of the CDR3: TGTGCCAGTAGTATAGGGACAAGGGTGGTCACTGAAGCTTTCTTT.

This rearrangement joins TRBV27 to TRBJ2-1; TRBD2 might be the D (6 bases). V was shortened by 6 bases and J by 5 bases, with 14 bases between the two germline ends. The CDR3 is 14 residues long. Germline CDR1 is MNHEY and CDR2 is SMNVEV (reference sequence). CDR3: CASRIAEGNNEQFF. CDR3 nucleotide sequence: TGTGCCAGCAGGATAGCGGAGGGGAACAATGAGCAGTTCTTC.

This rearrangement joins TRBV9 to TRBJ1-6, with 7 nucleotides matching TRBD1. Germline V CDR1 and CDR2: SGDLS, YYNGEE. J lost 6 bases, V lost 4 bases, and 16 bases had no gene match. The CDR3 sequence is 18 residues long. CDR3 loop: CASSHKPSGTDFNSPLHF. In nucleotides, the CDR3 is TGTGCCAGCAGCCACAAACCCTCCGGGACAGACTTTAATTCACCCCTCCACTTT.

The V and J genes are TRBV2 and TRBJ1-4, with 8 bases that match TRBD1. Germline V gene sequence: CDR1 SNHLY, CDR2 FYNNEI. This CDR3 is 15 amino acids long. Trimming took 5 bases from V and 6 from J; bases not matched to a gene: 8. DNA for the CDR3: TGTGCCAGCAGTCCCCGGACAGGGCGGGATGAAAAACTGTTTTTT. This gives the protein CASSPRTGRDEKLFF.

This chain links TRBV6-5 with TRBJ1-5, with D possibly matching TRBD1 (5 bases). The CDR3 totals 14 residues. Trimming removed 6 bases from V and 11 bases from J, with 20 bases in between. Germline CDR1 is MNHEY and CDR2 is SVGAGI. The CDR3: CASRPDAGRWTQHF. CDR3 in DNA: TGTGCCAGCAGACCCGATGCAGGGAGGTGGACCCAGCATTTT.

The chain recombines TRBV14 with TRBJ2-1; TRBD2 matches at 7 bases. The CDR3 runs 15 residues. Germline values: CDR1 SGHDN, CDR2 FVKESK. Losses at the gene ends were 1 base for V and 3 bases for J; bases not matched to a gene: 3. CDR3 amino acids: CASSQVRGNYNEQFF. The DNA of the CDR3 is TGTGCCAGCAGCCAAGTGCGGGGGAACTACAATGAGCAGTTCTTC.

J is TRBJ1-1 and V is TRBV6-5; TRBD1 agrees at 8 bases. Looked up from germline, CDR1 is MNHEY and CDR2 is SVGAGI. V was clipped by 0 bases and J by 2 bases; unmatched bases: 2. The CDR3 spans 15 residues. As DNA, the CDR3 is TGTGCCAGCAGTTACTCAGGACAGGGAAACACTGAAGCTTTCTTT. It codes for CASSYSGQGNTEAFF.

The chain couples TRBV28 to TRBJ2-1; TRBD1 agrees at 8 bases. The CDR3 is 15 residues long. Germline CDR1 is MDHEN and CDR2 is SYDVKM. V lost 3 bases, J lost 8 bases, and 9 bases stayed unmatched. The CDR3 nucleotides read TGTGCCAGCAGTTTGAATGGACAGGGCAAAGATGAGCAGTTCTTC. Protein product: CASSLNGQGKDEQFF.

The count of this clone is one. The J gene is TRBJ2-7, the V gene TRBV9; 10 bases match TRBD1. The germline gives CDR1 SGDLS, CDR2 YYNGEE. The CDR3 is 15 amino acids. With V trimmed by 1 base and J by 4 bases, 5 bases remained unmatched. DNA of the CDR3: TGTGCCAGCAGCGTATCCTGGACAGGGGGATACGAGCAGTACTTC. It codes for CASSVSWTGGYEQYF.

The chain recombines TRBV7-2 with TRBJ1-5; the D gene is possibly TRBD1 (5 bases). This CDR3 has 15 amino acids. V shed 1 base and J shed 4 bases, with 11 bases lying between them. The germline gives CDR1 SGHTA, CDR2 FQGNSA. The CDR3 DNA reads as TGTGCCAGCAGCTTAGGTCGGGGGGGTAATCAGCCCCAGCATTTT. This encodes CASSLGRGGNQPQHF.

V is TRBV5-6 and J is TRBJ1-5; TRBD1 is a possible D gene (6 bases). The CDR3 has 18 residues. Trimming shortened V by 4 bases and J by 2 bases, and 22 bases separated the two germline ends. CDR1 SGHDT and CDR2 YYEEEE come from the germline V gene. CDR3 protein: CASSHFRQAERGNQPQHF. The DNA of the CDR3 is TGTGCCAGCAGCCATTTCAGACAGGCAGAAAGGGGCAATCAGCCCCAGCATTTT.

The count of this clone is one. The V gene is TRBV10-3, the J gene TRBJ1-2, with 8 bases aligning to TRBD1. This CDR3 is 14 amino acids long. J was trimmed by 5 bases and V by 2 bases; bases with no gene match: 4. The germline gives CDR1 ENHRY, CDR2 SYGVKD. The DNA of the CDR3 is TGTGCCATCAGTGAGGGACAGGGATCGTATGGCTACACCTTC. Translation: CAISEGQGSYGYTF.

This rearrangement joins TRBV5-1 to TRBJ1-2; 8 nucleotides match TRBD1. Germline V CDR1 and CDR2: SGHRS, YFSETQ. The J segment lost 4 bases and the V segment lost 4 bases, leaving 3 bases of the junction unmatched. This CDR3 comprises 13 residues. The CDR3 protein is CASSPTGGYGYTF. Here the CDR3 DNA reads TGCGCCAGCAGCCCTACAGGGGGCTATGGCTACACCTTC.

Written as DNA, the CDR3 is TGTGCCAGCGACACTAGCGGGGGGGACAATGAGCAGTTCTTC. Its translation is CASDTSGGDNEQFF. V gene TRBV18 combines with J gene TRBJ2-1; 13 bases are shared with TRBD2. This CDR3 region has 14 residues. Germline loops: CDR1 KGHSH, CDR2 LQKENI. J lost 5 bases, V lost 8 bases, and 3 bases had no gene match.

The DNA for the CDR3 is TGTGCCAGCAGCTTAGATCGGTACGAGCAGTACTTC. Protein product: CASSLDRYEQYF. The V call is TRBV11-2, the J call TRBJ2-7; D remains unclear. This CDR3 region has 12 residues. CDR1 SGHAT and CDR2 FQNNGV come from the germline V gene. Trimming cost V 0 bases and J 4 bases, with 4 bases left between them.

V usage is TRBV30 and J usage is TRBJ1-5; D might be TRBD1 (5 bases). With 3 bases removed from V and 4 bases from J, the gap between germline ends came to 13 bases. This CDR3 spans 14 amino acids. Germline V gives CDR1 GTSNPN, CDR2 SVGIG (reference sequence). CDR3 bases: TGTGCCTGGAGCTTATTCGGGGGGAATCAGCCCCAGCATTTT. Translating it yields CAWSLFGGNQPQHF.